What follows are 30 T cell receptor beta chains derived from one specimen sequenced in a study of blood T cells in healthy people across ages. Primed by a sample-barcoded 5' primer and a J-beta primer mix, a second PCR proceeded for roughly 7 to 12 cycles. TCRdb fed the 5' RACE reads into MiXCR, producing one record per CDR3 protein. The table lists 800,000 or so distinct CDR3 sequences, approximately 67% of them singletons, with about a quarter in the top ten. Source material: blood. The receptor source for this set is a man aged 25 to 40 in good health.

The rearrangement uses TRBV3-1 and TRBJ1-2; possible D gene TRBD1, 5 bases. Trimming removed 4 bases at V and 2 bases at J, with 14 bases between. The CDR3 runs to 15 residues. CDR1 is LGHDT, CDR2 YNNKEL, per germline (reference sequence). This CDR3 is CASSLGRGVNYGYTF. The CDR3 region has the DNA TGTGCCAGCAGCCTTGGGAGAGGGGTGAACTATGGCTACACCTTC.

This clonotype has ten or more counts. The chain is built from TRBV25-1 and TRBJ2-7; D is undetermined. Germline assignment: CDR1 MGHDK and CDR2 SYGVNS. V lost 3 bases, J lost 3 bases, and 3 bases lay in between. The CDR3 is 11 amino acids. The CDR3 DNA sequence: TGTGCCAGCAGTGAGGTCTACGAGCAGTACTTC. Translation gives CASSEVYEQYF.

The genes are TRBV7-2 and TRBJ2-3; D possibly matches TRBD1 or TRBD2 (8 bases each). This CDR3 region has 17 residues. V was cut by 5 bases and J by 4 bases, with 22 bases left in between. In germline, CDR1 is SGHTA, CDR2 FQGNSA. CDR3 in DNA: TGTGCCAGCAGCCCCATTCGGGGGGGGACAGGTGCAGATACGCAGTATTTT. Amino acid sequence: CASSPIRGGTGADTQYF.

This clonotype has only a few counts. This chain links TRBV4-2 with TRBJ1-5; the D gene is possibly TRBD1 (5 bases). The CDR3 is 16 residues long. Germline CDR1 and CDR2: LGHNA and YNFKEQ. Trimming took off 0 bases at V and 1 base at J, with 10 bases between the two ends. This CDR3 is CASSQETGLSNQPQHF. For the CDR3, the DNA is TGTGCCAGCAGCCAAGAAACAGGTTTAAGCAATCAGCCCCAGCATTTT.

The gene calls are TRBV30 and TRBJ2-3; no clear D gene. Germline V gene data show CDR1 as GTSNPN and CDR2 as SVGIG (reference sequence). With 3 bases removed from V and 9 bases from J, the gap between germline ends came to 10 bases. This CDR3 comprises 11 residues. In DNA form, the CDR3 reads TGTGCCTGGAGGGACCCCCGCACGCAGTATTTT. Residues: CAWRDPRTQYF.

This clonotype has more than one count but fewer than ten. The chain combines TRBV29-1 with TRBJ2-3; perhaps TRBD1 as D (6 bases). The V gene's germline CDR1 is SQVTM and CDR2 ANQGSEA. Trimming removed 1 base at V and 6 bases at J, with 11 bases between. This CDR3 region has 13 residues. The CDR3 bases are TGCAGCGTTGAAGTCCAGGGGACGGATACGCAGTATTTT. Residues: CSVEVQGTDTQYF.

The chain links TRBV4-1 to TRBJ2-7, with D unclear. This CDR3 has 14 residues. Trimming took 0 bases from V and 5 from J, leaving 11 bases between them. Germline values: CDR1 MGHRA, CDR2 YSYEKL. For the CDR3, the DNA is TGCGCCAGCAGCCAAGATAAGGAGCTCAACGAGCAGTACTTC. Its protein product is CASSQDKELNEQYF.

This clonotype has more than one count but fewer than ten. The chain is built from TRBV10-3 and TRBJ2-4; D may be TRBD2 (6 bases). The tail of the sequence fits TRBJ2-7 better, so the J call may be wrong. This CDR3 contains 13 residues. Germline assignment: CDR1 ENHRY and CDR2 SYGVKD. The CDR3 DNA reads TGTGCCATCAGAGATAGCGGAACACACGAGCAGTACTTC. Protein: CAIRDSGTHEQYF.

V is TRBV4-2 and J is TRBJ2-3, with D unclear. V was shortened by 4 bases and J by 2 bases, with 10 bases between the two germline ends. Germline loops: CDR1 LGHNA, CDR2 YNFKEQ. The CDR3 sequence is 14 residues long. The CDR3 sequence is CASSRSPFTDTQYF. DNA of the CDR3: TGTGCCAGCAGCCGCAGTCCTTTCACAGATACGCAGTATTTT.

This clonotype has just one count. This rearrangement joins TRBV18 to TRBJ2-3; possible D gene TRBD1, 6 bases. Germline loops: CDR1 KGHSH, CDR2 LQKENI. CDR3 length: 14 amino acids. The V end was cut by 4 bases, the J end by 2 bases, with 10 bases between. CDR3 coding DNA: TGTGCCAGCTCACTACAGGGAACCACAGATACGCAGTATTTT. Protein: CASSLQGTTDTQYF.

The chain is built from TRBV27 and TRBJ1-5; 8 bases map to TRBD1. CDR3 length equals 13 residues. Germline values: CDR1 MNHEY, CDR2 SMNVEV (reference sequence). The V and J ends lost 5 bases and 6 bases, in that order; junction bases with no gene match: 3. The CDR3 reads CASSPQGAQPQHF. In DNA, the CDR3 is TGTGCCAGCAGTCCCCAGGGGGCTCAGCCCCAGCATTTT.

V usage is TRBV7-9 and J usage is TRBJ2-1; D possibly corresponds to TRBD2 (6 bases). The CDR3 consists of 10 residues. Germline V gene lookup returns CDR1 SEHNR and CDR2 FQNEAQ (reference sequence). The CDR3 loop is CASGIPEQFF. The CDR3 DNA is TGTGCTAGCGGTATCCCGGAGCAGTTCTTC.

The chain employs TRBV7-9 and TRBJ1-1; maybe TRBD1 (6 bases). In germline, CDR1 is SEHNR, CDR2 FQNEAQ (reference sequence). This CDR3 is built from 15 residues. Trimming took 1 base from V and 4 from J, leaving 13 bases between them. The CDR3 reads CASSLGGGGVTEAFF. The CDR3 DNA reads TGTGCCAGCAGCTTAGGTGGAGGGGGTGTCACTGAAGCTTTCTTT.

V is TRBV7-2 and J is TRBJ2-1, with 7 bases that match TRBD1. Germline CDR1 and CDR2: SGHTA and FQGNSA. Losses at the gene ends were 6 bases for V and 9 bases for J; bases not matched to a gene: 11. The CDR3 length is 14 residues. DNA for the CDR3: TGTGCCAGCAGTTCCCTACAGGGGCTCGGTGAGCAGTTCTTC. It translates to CASSSLQGLGEQFF.

This clonotype has a handful of counts. This sequence joins TRBV4-3 and TRBJ2-4; 8 bases are shared with TRBD1. The CDR3 totals 14 residues. From germline, CDR1 is LGHNA and CDR2 YSLEER. The V gene end was trimmed by 0 bases and the J gene end by 9 bases; junction bases not matched to a gene: 4. The DNA for the CDR3 is TGCGCCAGCAGCCAAGAACAGGGGGTTGGCATTCAGTACTTC. This codes for CASSQEQGVGIQYF.

This chain uses TRBV4-3 with TRBJ2-6; the D gene could be TRBD1 or TRBD2 (6 bases each). Per the germline V gene, CDR1 is LGHNA and CDR2 is YSLEER. The CDR3 is 22 residues long. V lost 4 bases, J lost 1 base, and 29 bases lay in between. The CDR3 reads CASSLRRDIPDPGESGANVLTF. The CDR3, as DNA: TGCGCCAGCAGCCTAAGGCGGGACATCCCGGATCCAGGGGAATCTGGGGCCAACGTCCTGACTTTC.

The chain has TRBV6-5 and TRBJ2-7; D tentatively fits TRBD1 or TRBD2 (5 bases each). Trimming left V 6 bases short and J 3 bases short, with 15 bases between. Germline loops: CDR1 MNHEY, CDR2 SVGAGI. The CDR3 loop spans 14 amino acids. The CDR3 DNA is TGTGCCAGCAGACGGGACGTAAACGTCTACGAGCAGTACTTC. Protein product: CASRRDVNVYEQYF.

CDR3 DNA: TGTGCCAGCAGTTTGCAGACTAGCGGGGTTGGGGATGAGCAGTTCTTC. Protein product: CASSLQTSGVGDEQFF. The rearrangement joins TRBV27 to TRBJ2-1; 11 positions agree with TRBD2. Germline-derived CDR1 and CDR2 are MNHEY and SMNVEV (reference sequence). Trimming took 3 bases from V and 8 from J; bases not matched to a gene: 9. The CDR3 totals 16 residues.

This CDR3 reads CASSSNEQYF. Written as DNA, the CDR3 is TGTGCCAGCAGTTCTAACGAGCAGTACTTC. V gene TRBV28 combines with J gene TRBJ2-7; the D is unclear. The V gene lost 4 bases and the J gene lost 5 bases, with 3 bases spanning the gap. Germline V gene data show CDR1 as MDHEN and CDR2 as SYDVKM. The CDR3 length is 10 residues.

This clonotype was seen a few times. The chain recombines TRBV7-2 with TRBJ2-5; 7 bases line up with TRBD1. J was trimmed by 4 bases and V by 1 base; bases with no gene match: 3. The CDR3 extends over 14 amino acids. Germline V lookup: CDR1 SGHTA, CDR2 FQGNSA. The CDR3 is CASSLDRGIETQYF. In DNA form, the CDR3 reads TGTGCCAGCAGCTTAGACAGGGGTATAGAGACCCAGTACTTC.

This chain links TRBV20-1 with TRBJ1-2; D is ambiguous. Germline lookup yields CDR1 DFQATT and CDR2 SNEGSKA (reference sequence). CDR3 length: 11 amino acids. Trimming pared 0 bases from V and 8 bases from J, leaving 7 bases between. DNA of the CDR3: TGCAGTGCTAGAGATGTGGGAGGCTACACCTTC. Translating gives CSARDVGGYTF.

Regarding this clonotype: It may be a read error: a sequence one base away is much more abundant. The chain carries TRBV5-1 and TRBJ2-3; 8 bases align to TRBD1. CDR3 length: 14 residues. CDR1 is SGHRS and CDR2 is YFSETQ in the germline V gene. The V segment lost 4 bases and the J segment 6 bases; nucleotides outside the gene matches: 7. The CDR3: CASSVQTGVDTQYF. In DNA, the CDR3 is TGCGCCAGCAGCGTACAGACAGGGGTCGATACGCAGTATTTT. The full variable domain, in which reference TRBV5-1 and TRBJ2-3 provide the parts outside the CDR3, is KAGVTQTPRYLIKTRGQQVTLSCSPISGHRSVSWYQQTPGQGLQFLFEYFSETQRNKGNFPGRFSGRQFSNSRSEMNVSTLELGDSALYLCASSVQTGVDTQYFGPGTRLTVL.

The chain is built from TRBV28 and TRBJ2-5; D remains ambiguous. V was cut by 5 bases and J by 4 bases, with 8 bases left in between. Germline CDR1 is MDHEN and CDR2 is SYDVKM. The CDR3 has 12 residues. The CDR3 nucleotides are TGTGCCAGCAGTACTATAGCAGAGACCCAGTACTTC. This translates into CASSTIAETQYF.

The chain employs TRBV6-2 or TRBV6-3 and TRBJ2-7; D gene uncertain. V lost 2 bases and J lost 0, with 8 bases in between. This CDR3 is built from 14 residues. The germline V gene encodes CDR1 MNHEY and CDR2 SVGEGT. CDR3 nucleotide sequence: TGTGCCAGCAGTTACATGCGTTTCTCCTACGAGCAGTACTTC. Amino acid sequence: CASSYMRFSYEQYF.

The V gene is TRBV7-9, the J gene TRBJ1-2; no firm D call. The V end was cut by 5 bases, the J end by 5 bases, with 15 bases between. Looked up from germline, CDR1 is SEHNR and CDR2 is FQNEAQ (reference sequence). This CDR3 region has 14 residues. CDR3: CASSTAGNWYGYTF. CDR3 nucleotide sequence: TGTGCCAGCAGCACGGCGGGGAATTGGTATGGCTACACCTTC.

This clonotype appeared a few times. The J gene is TRBJ2-5, the V gene TRBV12-3 or TRBV12-4; 9 bases map to TRBD1. V lost 5 bases to trimming and J lost 4 bases; unmatched junction nucleotides: 8. The CDR3 is 15 amino acids. The CDR3 DNA sequence: TGTGCCAGCAGTCCTAGATCGACAGGGGGAGAGACCCAGTACTTC. Translated: CASSPRSTGGETQYF.

This clonotype was observed once. The chain has TRBV7-2 and TRBJ2-5; D is perhaps TRBD1 (6 bases). V lost 5 bases, J lost 4 bases, and 14 bases lay in between. Germline lookup yields CDR1 SGHTA and CDR2 FQGNSA. The CDR3 has 14 residues. CDR3 protein: CASSKGDTPETQYF. CDR3 sequence (DNA): TGTGCCAGCAGCAAGGGGGACACACCAGAGACCCAGTACTTC.

The chain is built from TRBV15 and TRBJ1-6; D not resolved. This CDR3 region has 15 residues. V lost 0 bases and J lost 6, with 9 bases in between. CDR1 LNHNV and CDR2 YYDKDF come from the germline V gene (reference sequence). CDR3 coding DNA: TGTGCCACCAGCAGAGATGCACAAAGTAATTCACCCCTCCACTTT. This encodes CATSRDAQSNSPLHF.

Only one count was recorded for this clonotype. CDR3 nucleotides: TGTGCCAGCAGCCAAGATGCCGGGACTGGGGCCAACGTCCTGACTTTC. Encoded protein: CASSQDAGTGANVLTF. The chain combines TRBV4-2 with TRBJ2-6; possible D gene TRBD2, 5 bases. V was trimmed by 0 bases and J by 2 bases, leaving 8 bases between them. Germline V lookup: CDR1 LGHNA, CDR2 YNFKEQ. The CDR3 totals 16 residues.

This clonotype was counted a single time. The CDR3: CASAQTGGEETQYF. The CDR3, as DNA: TGTGCCAGCGCCCAGACAGGGGGGGAAGAGACCCAGTACTTC. The rearrangement uses TRBV28 and TRBJ2-7; 9 bases are shared with TRBD1. The J call is doubtful: the DNA matches TRBJ2-5 better. Germline V gives CDR1 MDHEN, CDR2 SYDVKM. CDR3 length: 14 amino acids.